This is a list of T cell receptor beta chains from one sample in a study of identical twins. TCRdb re-analysed the 5' RACE reads in MiXCR, keeping a single row per CDR3 protein. This sample has more than 1.5 million distinct CDR3 sequences, with about 30% found just once. The specimen was cord blood. These receptors were obtained from a newborn girl in good health. Both conserved end residues are part of each CDR3. A D gene is named only where the DNA matches it firmly. Only some rows state a clone size, as once, few, many or a class for expanded clones.

J gene	D gene	clone size	V gene	CDR3 length	CDR3 protein	CDR3 DNA
TRBJ2-1	-	few	TRBV7-2	15	CASSFAGTDFNEQFF	TGTGCCAGCAGCTTCGCTGGGACCGACTTCAATGAGCAGTTCTTC
TRBJ1-2	-	-	TRBV7-2	13	CASSRSESYGYTF	TGTGCCAGCAGCCGGAGTGAGTCCTATGGCTACACCTTC
TRBJ2-7	-	-	TRBV21-1	15	CASSKAGGPGYEQYF	TGTGCCAGCAGCAAAGCAGGTGGGCCAGGCTACGAGCAGTACTTC
TRBJ2-1	-	few	TRBV4-1	21	CASSQDLLLDWLAGHYNEQFF	TGCGCCAGCAGCCAAGATTTACTACTTGATTGGCTAGCTGGGCACTACAATGAGCAGTTCTTC
TRBJ2-7	-	-	TRBV18	14	CASSLTQGINEQYF	TGTGCCAGCTCACTGACTCAGGGGATAAACGAGCAGTACTTC
TRBJ1-4	-	few	TRBV25-1	10	CASWGEKLFF	TGTGCCAGCTGGGGTGAAAAACTGTTTTTT
TRBJ2-3	TRBD2	-	TRBV7-8	17	CASSLESGTSYADTQYF	TGTGCCAGCAGCTTAGAATCAGGGACTAGCTACGCAGATACGCAGTATTTT
TRBJ2-7	-	few	TRBV28	14	CATVDVGPSNEQYF	TGTGCCACCGTAGACGTGGGACCCTCTAACGAGCAGTACTTC
TRBJ2-1	TRBD2	once	TRBV4-1	16	CASSQDSTSGSNEQFF	TGCGCCAGCAGCCAAGATTCGACTAGCGGGAGTAATGAGCAGTTCTTC
TRBJ2-3	TRBD2	few	TRBV30	14	CAGTGLASADTQYF	TGTGCCGGAACGGGACTAGCTTCGGCAGATACGCAGTATTTT
TRBJ2-7	TRBD2	few	TRBV7-8	14	CASSQSGSKYEQYF	TGTGCCAGCAGCCAGAGCGGGAGTAAATACGAGCAGTACTTC
TRBJ1-5	-	-	TRBV7-2	17	CASSLEQPILSNQPQHF	TGTGCCAGCAGCTTAGAACAGCCTATCCTTAGCAATCAGCCCCAGCATTTT
TRBJ2-7	-	-	TRBV2	13	CASSAQFGYEQYF	TGTGCCAGCAGTGCCCAGTTTGGGTACGAGCAGTACTTC
TRBJ2-3	TRBD2	-	TRBV7-9	14	CAGSLAGFTDTQYF	TGTGCCGGCAGCTTAGCGGGGTTCACAGATACGCAGTATTTT
TRBJ2-5	TRBD1	-	TRBV25-1	14	CASSDGQGYNEQYF	TGTGCCAGCAGTGATGGACAGGGCTACAATGAGCAGTACTTC
TRBJ2-7	TRBD2	-	TRBV7-9	13	CASGLISGSEQYF	TGTGCCAGCGGCTTAATTAGCGGGAGCGAGCAGTACTTC
TRBJ2-3	-	-	TRBV12-3/TRBV12-4	14	CASSSRARMDTQYF	TGTGCCAGCAGTTCACGGGCTAGAATGGATACGCAGTATTTT
TRBJ2-1	TRBD2	few	TRBV28	18	CASRGSGKGQSSYNEQFF	TGTGCCAGCAGGGGTAGCGGGAAAGGCCAAAGCTCCTACAATGAGCAGTTCTTC
TRBJ2-1	-	few	TRBV5-1	20	CASSPLLVYLGDLSYNEQFF	TGCGCCAGCAGCCCCTTGTTGGTTTATTTGGGGGACTTATCCTACAATGAGCAGTTCTTC
TRBJ2-1	TRBD2	-	TRBV20-1	11	CSANPIAGRFF	TGCAGTGCTAACCCTATAGCGGGCCGGTTCTTC
TRBJ2-1	TRBD2	-	TRBV6-5	15	CASSYKGGRSNEQFF	TGTGCCAGCAGTTATAAGGGCGGGAGGAGCAATGAGCAGTTCTTC
TRBJ1-5	-	-	TRBV28	15	CASRGDSFANQPQHF	TGTGCCAGCAGGGGAGACAGTTTTGCGAATCAGCCCCAGCATTTT
TRBJ2-4	TRBD1	-	TRBV6-1	20	CASSRRFATGFDLEKNIQYF	TGTGCCAGCAGTCGTCGTTTTGCGACAGGGTTTGACCTAGAAAAAAACATTCAGTACTTC
TRBJ1-6	-	-	TRBV7-9	14	CASSLVEGNSPLHF	TGTGCCAGCAGCTTAGTTGAGGGAAATTCACCCCTCCACTTT
TRBJ1-2	TRBD1	-	TRBV19	14	CASSSTGTVYGYTF	TGTGCCAGTAGTTCTACAGGGACAGTCTATGGCTACACCTTC
TRBJ2-4	-	few	TRBV11-2	15	CASSPLNAGKNIQYF	TGTGCCAGCAGCCCCCTAAACGCGGGCAAAAACATTCAGTACTTC
TRBJ2-7	TRBD2	-	TRBV20-1	16	CSASTSGVLETYEQYF	TGCAGTGCTAGCACTAGCGGGGTATTAGAAACCTACGAGCAGTACTTC
TRBJ2-2	TRBD1	-	TRBV12-3/TRBV12-4	15	CASSLTDRDGGELFF	TGTGCCAGCAGCCTGACGGACAGGGATGGCGGGGAGCTGTTTTTT
TRBJ2-7	TRBD1	many	TRBV27	13	CASSLTGGYEQYF	TGCGCCAGCAGCTTGACAGGGGGCTACGAGCAGTACTTC
TRBJ2-1	TRBD1	once	TRBV24-1	16	CATSDFTDRPYNEQFF	TGTGCCACCAGTGATTTTACGGACAGGCCCTACAATGAGCAGTTCTTC
TRBJ2-5	-	-	TRBV2	14	CASSYVGAGETQYF	TGTGCCAGCAGTTATGTGGGGGCCGGGGAGACCCAGTACTTC
TRBJ2-3	-	few	TRBV5-4	14	CASSLDGMTDTQYF	TGTGCCAGCAGCTTGGACGGGATGACAGATACGCAGTATTTT
TRBJ2-7	-	-	TRBV3-1	12	CAGTPRSYEQYF	TGTGCCGGCACCCCAAGGTCCTACGAGCAGTACTTC
TRBJ2-3	TRBD2	once	TRBV5-1	18	CASQRTSGTLSSNNTQYF	TGCGCCAGTCAGCGGACTAGCGGGACCCTTTCGTCAAACAATACGCAGTATTTT
TRBJ1-4	-	few	TRBV9	15	CASSVSVATNEKLFF	TGTGCCAGCAGCGTCAGCGTTGCAACTAATGAAAAACTGTTTTTT
TRBJ1-1	-	once	TRBV20-1	14	CSARDQAGNTEAFF	TGCAGTGCTAGAGATCAGGCAGGGAACACTGAAGCTTTCTTT
TRBJ2-7	-	-	TRBV2	14	CASSSQGVGGEQYF	TGTGCCAGCAGTTCTCAGGGTGTTGGAGGCGAGCAGTACTTC
TRBJ2-1	-	-	TRBV2	15	CASHGLPPSYNEQFF	TGTGCCAGCCATGGACTCCCACCCTCCTACAATGAGCAGTTCTTC
TRBJ2-1	TRBD2	many	TRBV29-1	14	CSVVAGDGYNEQFF	TGCAGCGTCGTAGCGGGAGACGGCTACAATGAGCAGTTCTTC
TRBJ2-1	-	-	TRBV12-3/TRBV12-4	16	CASSFQRQGSYNEQFF	TGTGCCAGCAGTTTCCAACGACAAGGCTCCTACAATGAGCAGTTCTTC
TRBJ1-1	-	few	TRBV29-1	11	CSALTGTEAFF	TGCAGCGCCTTGACAGGCACTGAAGCTTTCTTT
TRBJ2-3	TRBD2	few	TRBV20-1	12	CSATSGGDTQYF	TGCAGTGCTACTAGCGGGGGAGATACGCAGTATTTT
TRBJ2-1	-	few	TRBV3-1	14	CASSLSVTTEEQFF	TGTGCCAGCAGCCTGTCCGTAACAACTGAAGAGCAGTTCTTC
TRBJ1-4	-	few	TRBV15	15	CATSTPRGMEEKLFF	TGTGCCACCAGCACACCCAGGGGAATGGAGGAAAAACTGTTTTTT
TRBJ2-3	-	few	TRBV6-6	13	CASTDTVTDTQYF	TGTGCCAGCACCGACACAGTCACAGATACGCAGTATTTT
TRBJ2-5	-	-	TRBV14	15	CASSPRWDLQETQYF	TGTGCCAGCAGCCCCCGATGGGACCTCCAAGAGACCCAGTACTTC
TRBJ2-1	-	once	TRBV6-6	15	CASSYVGASYNEQFF	TGTGCCAGCAGTTACGTGGGAGCCTCCTACAATGAGCAGTTCTTC
TRBJ2-5	TRBD1	few	TRBV12-3/TRBV12-4	14	CASSYRGWQETQYF	TGTGCCAGCAGTTACAGGGGTTGGCAAGAGACCCAGTACTTC
TRBJ1-1	-	few	TRBV10-3	14	CAISGTGLNTEAFF	TGTGCCATCAGTGGCACAGGGCTGAACACTGAAGCTTTCTTT
TRBJ1-6	-	-	TRBV6-2/TRBV6-3	14	CASSYRMRNSPPHF	TGTGCCAGCAGTTACAGGATGCGGAATTCACCCCCCCACTTT
TRBJ2-1	TRBD2	many	TRBV4-2	17	CASSPRSGRASYNEQFF	TGTGCCAGCAGCCCCCGTAGCGGGAGGGCCTCTTACAATGAGCAGTTCTTC
TRBJ1-1	-	-	TRBV7-9	16	CASHLGRATIGTEAFF	TGTGCCAGCCATTTGGGCAGGGCTACCATAGGCACTGAAGCTTTCTTT
TRBJ1-2	TRBD1	-	TRBV30	12	CAWSSGGGGYTF	TGTGCCTGGAGTTCAGGGGGGGGCGGCTACACCTTC
TRBJ2-1	TRBD2	-	TRBV4-1	16	CASSQGTSGGPNEQFF	TGCGCCAGCAGCCAAGGGACTAGCGGGGGGCCGAATGAGCAGTTCTTC
TRBJ2-3	TRBD2	few	TRBV5-1	15	CASSLELTSGSTQYF	TGCGCCAGCAGCTTGGAACTCACTAGCGGGAGTACGCAGTATTTT
TRBJ1-4	-	many	TRBV7-2	15	CASSPDRATNEKLFF	TGTGCCAGCAGTCCCGACCGTGCAACTAATGAAAAACTGTTTTTT
TRBJ1-6	-	-	TRBV21-1	18	CASSIRDNSLPHNSPLHF	TGTGCCAGCAGCATCCGGGACAACTCCCTACCTCATAATTCACCCCTCCACTTT
TRBJ2-3	TRBD2	-	TRBV2	15	CASREELAVTDTQYF	TGTGCCAGCAGGGAGGAGCTAGCGGTCACAGATACGCAGTATTTT
TRBJ2-7	-	-	TRBV28	16	CASRRYGRTDLYEQYF	TGTGCCAGCAGACGCTATGGTCGGACAGACCTCTACGAGCAGTACTTC
TRBJ2-3	-	few	TRBV28	16	CASIDPSGSGLDTQYF	TGTGCCAGCATCGATCCCTCCGGGAGCGGGCTCGATACGCAGTATTTT